This TCR beta chain stems from a study of identical twins. One entry per CDR3 protein, called by TCRdb with MiXCR from the 5' RACE reads. This table holds under 800,000 distinct CDR3 sequences, 21% found once. The length of the CDR3 is 13 residues. Germline V gene data show CDR1 as MNHNS and CDR2 as SASEGT. V was pared by 5 bases and J by 9 bases, with 14 bases between. The data also belong to a second study, concerning T cells expressing NK-cell markers. This second report adds: Sequencing of TCR beta repertoires drew on sorted CD3+CD56+NKG2C+, CD3+CD56+NKG2C- and CD3+CD56-NKG2C+ T cells. Out of eight donors sequenced, seven tested HCMV-seropositive and the remaining one seronegative.

The material sequenced was PBMCs. The TCR was taken from a woman aged 18-29 years in good health. V usage is TRBV6-1 and J usage is TRBJ2-1; D possibly corresponds to TRBD1 (5 bases). CDR3 sequence (DNA): TGTGCCAGCAGTAAGGGGTTTCCCACTGAGCAGTTCTTC. Translating it yields CASSKGFPTEQFF.